Shown below are 4 T cell receptor beta chains from a single sample sequenced in a study of blood T cell repertoires in COVID-19. Repertoires were generated with immunoSEQ multiplex PCR, while TCRdb's copy carries only in-frame clones and drops some. The repertoire holds around 100,000 clones, with roughly 80% as singletons. Sequencing was performed on peripheral blood. These receptors were collected from a middle-aged man with acute or convalescent COVID-19.

This chain links TRBV5-1 with TRBJ2-5, with 8 bases matching TRBD1. The CDR3 length is 14 residues. V shed 0 bases and J 11 bases; nucleotides not matched to a gene: 9. The germline CDR1 and CDR2 sequences are SGHRS and YFSETQ. The CDR3 bases are TGCGCCAGCAGCTTGGTGGACCCGACAGGGGTTCAGTACTTC. Translation: CASSLVDPTGVQYF. Together with reference TRBV5-1 and TRBJ2-5, the CDR3 gives the full variable domain: KAGVTQTPRYLIKTRGQQVTLSCSPISGHRSVSWYQQTPGQGLQFLFEYFSETQRNKGNFPGRFSGRQFSNSRSEMNVSTLELGDSALYLCASSLVDPTGVQYFGPGTRLLVL.

This sequence joins TRBV19 and TRBJ1-4, with D perhaps matching TRBD1 (5 bases). The V end lost 3 bases, the J end lost 6 bases, and 17 bases lay between the germline ends. CDR1 and CDR2 (germline): LNHDA, SQIVND (reference sequence). This CDR3 contains 16 residues. The CDR3 loop is CASSMRHPKGDEKLFF. In DNA, the CDR3 is TGTGCCAGTAGTATGCGACACCCGAAAGGGGATGAAAAACTGTTTTTT.

This sequence joins TRBV29-1 and TRBJ1-4, with 12 bases that match TRBD1. From germline, CDR1 is SQVTM and CDR2 ANQGSEA. The CDR3 is 13 residues long. J was trimmed by 8 bases and V by 7 bases; bases with no gene match: 5. CDR3 DNA sequence: TGCAGCGGCGGGACAGGGGGCGGGGAAAAACTGTTTTTT. Translation: CSGGTGGGEKLFF.

This rearrangement joins TRBV28 to TRBJ1-1, with D possibly being TRBD1 (5 bases). The V gene lost 2 bases and the J gene lost 9 bases, with 13 bases spanning the gap. CDR3 length equals 13 residues. From germline, CDR1 is MDHEN and CDR2 SYDVKM. CDR3 protein: CASSLPREEKAFF. In DNA form, the CDR3 reads TGTGCCAGCAGTTTACCCAGGGAGGAAAAAGCTTTCTTT.